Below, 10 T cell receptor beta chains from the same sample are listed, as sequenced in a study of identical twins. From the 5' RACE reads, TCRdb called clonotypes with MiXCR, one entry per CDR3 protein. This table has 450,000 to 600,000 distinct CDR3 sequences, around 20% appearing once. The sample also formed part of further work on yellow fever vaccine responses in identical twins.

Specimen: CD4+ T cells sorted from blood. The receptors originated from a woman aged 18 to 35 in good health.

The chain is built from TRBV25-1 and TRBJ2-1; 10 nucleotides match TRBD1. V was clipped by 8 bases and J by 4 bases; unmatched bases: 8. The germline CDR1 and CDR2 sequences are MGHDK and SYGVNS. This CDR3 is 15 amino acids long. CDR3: CASVGGTGAYNEQFF. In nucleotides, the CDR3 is TGTGCCAGCGTCGGGGGGACAGGGGCGTACAATGAGCAGTTCTTC. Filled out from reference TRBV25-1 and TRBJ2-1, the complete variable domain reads EADIYQTPRYLVIGTGKKITLECSQTMGHDKMYWYQQDPGMELHLIHYSYGVNSTEKGDLSSESTVSRIRTEHFPLTLESARPSHTSQYLCASVGGTGAYNEQFFGPGTRLTVL.

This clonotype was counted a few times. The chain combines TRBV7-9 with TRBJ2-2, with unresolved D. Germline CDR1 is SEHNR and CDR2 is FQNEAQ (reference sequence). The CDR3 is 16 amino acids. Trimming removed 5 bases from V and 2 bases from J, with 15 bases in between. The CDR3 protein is CASSHAWGINTGELFF. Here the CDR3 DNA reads TGTGCCAGCAGCCACGCGTGGGGAATTAACACCGGGGAGCTGTTTTTT.

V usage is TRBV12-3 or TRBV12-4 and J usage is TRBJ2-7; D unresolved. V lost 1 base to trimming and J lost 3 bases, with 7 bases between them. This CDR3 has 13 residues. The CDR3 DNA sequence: TGTGCCAGCAGTTTAGAACAGAACTACGAGCAGTACTTC. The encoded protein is CASSLEQNYEQYF.

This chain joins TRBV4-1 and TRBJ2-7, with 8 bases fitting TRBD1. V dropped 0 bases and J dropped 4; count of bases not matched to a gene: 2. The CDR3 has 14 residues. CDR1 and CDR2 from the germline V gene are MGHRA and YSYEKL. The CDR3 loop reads CASSQETGVYEQYF. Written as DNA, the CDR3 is TGCGCCAGCAGCCAAGAGACAGGGGTTTACGAGCAGTACTTC.

The CDR3 reads CASSLAVLTYEQYF. CDR3 coding DNA: TGTGCCAGCAGCTTAGCAGTTCTGACCTACGAGCAGTACTTC. The V gene is TRBV7-2, the J gene TRBJ2-7; D is undetermined. V was cut by 0 bases and J by 2 bases, with 8 bases left in between. Germline V gene sequence: CDR1 SGHTA, CDR2 FQGNSA. The CDR3 consists of 14 residues.

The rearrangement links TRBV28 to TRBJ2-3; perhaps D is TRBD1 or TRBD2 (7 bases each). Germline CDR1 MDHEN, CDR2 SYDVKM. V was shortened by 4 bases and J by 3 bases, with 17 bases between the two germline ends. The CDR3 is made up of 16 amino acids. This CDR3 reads CASSSQGGARTDTQYF. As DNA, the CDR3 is TGTGCCAGCAGTTCCCAGGGGGGGGCAAGAACAGATACGCAGTATTTT.

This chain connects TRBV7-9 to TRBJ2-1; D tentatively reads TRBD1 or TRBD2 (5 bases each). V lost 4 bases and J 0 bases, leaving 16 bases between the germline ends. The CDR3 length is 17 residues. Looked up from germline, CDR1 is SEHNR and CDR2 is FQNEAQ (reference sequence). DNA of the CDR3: TGTGCCAGCAGCTCCCCCGGGGCCCTAATCTCCTACAATGAGCAGTTCTTC. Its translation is CASSSPGALISYNEQFF.

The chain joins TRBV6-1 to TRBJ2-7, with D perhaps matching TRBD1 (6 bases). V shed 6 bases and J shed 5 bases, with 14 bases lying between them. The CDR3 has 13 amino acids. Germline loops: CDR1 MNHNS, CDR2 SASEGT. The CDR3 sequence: CASRLTGIHEQYF. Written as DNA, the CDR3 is TGTGCCAGCAGGCTAACAGGGATTCACGAGCAGTACTTC.

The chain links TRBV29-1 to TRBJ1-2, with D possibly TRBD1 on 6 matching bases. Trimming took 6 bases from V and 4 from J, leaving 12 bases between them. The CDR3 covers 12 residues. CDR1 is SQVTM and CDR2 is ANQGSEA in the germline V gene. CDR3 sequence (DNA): TGCAGCGTCCTGGACAGCGGCTATGGCTACACCTTC. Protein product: CSVLDSGYGYTF.

CDR3 protein: CASSLSFNEQFF. The CDR3 DNA follows: TGTGCCAGCAGCTTATCGTTCAATGAGCAGTTCTTC. The chain recombines TRBV7-2 with TRBJ2-1; D unclear. This CDR3 region has 12 residues. Trimming left V 2 bases short and J 6 bases short, with 5 bases between. The V gene's germline CDR1 is SGHTA and CDR2 FQGNSA.